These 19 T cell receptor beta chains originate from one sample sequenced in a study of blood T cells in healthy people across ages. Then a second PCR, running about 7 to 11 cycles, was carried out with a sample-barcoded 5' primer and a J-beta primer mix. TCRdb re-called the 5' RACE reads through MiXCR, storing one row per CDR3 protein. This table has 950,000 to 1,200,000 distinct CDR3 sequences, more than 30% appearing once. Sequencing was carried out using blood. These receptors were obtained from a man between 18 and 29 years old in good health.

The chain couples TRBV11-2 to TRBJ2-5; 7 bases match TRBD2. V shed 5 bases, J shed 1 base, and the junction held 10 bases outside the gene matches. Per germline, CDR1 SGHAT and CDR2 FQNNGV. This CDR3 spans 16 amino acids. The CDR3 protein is CASSPLGAGTQETQYF. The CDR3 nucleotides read TGTGCCAGCAGCCCGTTAGGAGCGGGGACCCAAGAGACCCAGTACTTC. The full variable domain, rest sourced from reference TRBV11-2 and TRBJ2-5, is EAGVAQSPRYKIIEKRQSVAFWCNPISGHATLYWYQQILGQGPKLLIQFQNNGVVDDSQLPKDRFSAERLKGVDSTLKIQPAKLEDSAVYLCASSPLGAGTQETQYFGPGTRLLVL.

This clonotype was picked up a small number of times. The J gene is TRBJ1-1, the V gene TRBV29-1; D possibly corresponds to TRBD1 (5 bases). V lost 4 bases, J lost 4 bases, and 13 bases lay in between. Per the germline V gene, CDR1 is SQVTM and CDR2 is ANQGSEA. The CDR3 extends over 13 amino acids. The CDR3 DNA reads TGCAGCGTTGGGAGGGGAGTTGGCACTGAAGCTTTCTTT. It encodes CSVGRGVGTEAFF.

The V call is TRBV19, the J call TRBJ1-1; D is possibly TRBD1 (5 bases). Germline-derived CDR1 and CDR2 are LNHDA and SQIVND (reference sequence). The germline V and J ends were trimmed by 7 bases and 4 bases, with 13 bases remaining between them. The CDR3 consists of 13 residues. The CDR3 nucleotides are TGTGCCAGTATCCTAGGGGCGGGCACTGAAGCTTTCTTT. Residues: CASILGAGTEAFF.

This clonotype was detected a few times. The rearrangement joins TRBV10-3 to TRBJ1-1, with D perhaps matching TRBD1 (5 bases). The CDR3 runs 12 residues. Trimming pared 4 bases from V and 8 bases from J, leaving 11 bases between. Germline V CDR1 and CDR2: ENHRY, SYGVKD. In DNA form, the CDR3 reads TGTGCCATCAGTGGGGGGGGTGGAGAAGCTTTCTTT. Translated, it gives CAISGGGGEAFF.

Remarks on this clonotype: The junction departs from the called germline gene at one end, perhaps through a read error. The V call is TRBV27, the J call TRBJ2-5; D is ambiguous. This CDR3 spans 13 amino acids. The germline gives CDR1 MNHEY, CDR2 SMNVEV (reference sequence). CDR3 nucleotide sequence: TGTGCCAGCAGTGTATCGATTCTGGAGACCCAGTACTTC. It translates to CASSVSILETQYF.

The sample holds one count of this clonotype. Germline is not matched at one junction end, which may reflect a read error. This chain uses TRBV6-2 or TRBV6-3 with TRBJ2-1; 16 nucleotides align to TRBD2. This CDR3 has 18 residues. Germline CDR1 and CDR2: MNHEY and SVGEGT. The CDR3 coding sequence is TGTGCCAGCAGTCCCGGGACTAGCGGGGGGGCTTCCTACAATGGGCAGTTCTTC. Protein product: CASSPGTSGGASYNGQFF.

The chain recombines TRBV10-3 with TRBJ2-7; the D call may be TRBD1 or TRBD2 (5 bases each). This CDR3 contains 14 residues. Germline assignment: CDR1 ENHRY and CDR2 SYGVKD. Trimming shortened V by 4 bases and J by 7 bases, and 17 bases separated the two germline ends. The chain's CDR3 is CAISAGPPSNEQYF. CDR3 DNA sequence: TGTGCCATCAGTGCGGGACCCCCTAGCAATGAGCAGTACTTC.

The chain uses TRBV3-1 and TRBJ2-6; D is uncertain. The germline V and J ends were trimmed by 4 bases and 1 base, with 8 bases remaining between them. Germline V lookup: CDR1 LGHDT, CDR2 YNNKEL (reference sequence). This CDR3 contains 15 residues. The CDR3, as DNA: TGTGCCAGCAGCCGCAAATTTTCTGGGGCCAACGTCCTGACTTTC. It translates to CASSRKFSGANVLTF. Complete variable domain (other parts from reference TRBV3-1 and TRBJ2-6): DTAVSQTPKYLVTQMGNDKSIKCEQNLGHDTMYWYKQDSKKFLKIMFSYNNKELIINETVPNRFSPKSPDKAHLNLHINSLELGDSAVYFCASSRKFSGANVLTFGAGSRLTVL.

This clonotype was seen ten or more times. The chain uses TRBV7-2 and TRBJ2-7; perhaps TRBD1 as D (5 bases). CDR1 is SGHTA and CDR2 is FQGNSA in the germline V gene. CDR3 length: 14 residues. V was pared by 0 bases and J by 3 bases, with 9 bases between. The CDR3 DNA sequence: TGTGCCAGCAGCTTAGCTGTACAGGACTACGAGCAGTACTTC. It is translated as CASSLAVQDYEQYF.

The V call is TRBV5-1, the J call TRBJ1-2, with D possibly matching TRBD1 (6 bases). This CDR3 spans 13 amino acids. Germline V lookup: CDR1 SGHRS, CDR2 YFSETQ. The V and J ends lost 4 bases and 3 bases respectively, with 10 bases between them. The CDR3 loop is CASSRDIYYGYTF. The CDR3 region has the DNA TGCGCCAGCAGCCGGGACATATACTATGGCTACACCTTC. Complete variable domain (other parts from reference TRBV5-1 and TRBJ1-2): KAGVTQTPRYLIKTRGQQVTLSCSPISGHRSVSWYQQTPGQGLQFLFEYFSETQRNKGNFPGRFSGRQFSNSRSEMNVSTLELGDSALYLCASSRDIYYGYTFGSGTRLTVV.

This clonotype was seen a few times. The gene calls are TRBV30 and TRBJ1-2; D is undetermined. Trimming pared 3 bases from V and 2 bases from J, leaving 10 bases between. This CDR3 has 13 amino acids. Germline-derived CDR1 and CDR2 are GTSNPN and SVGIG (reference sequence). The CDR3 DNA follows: TGTGCCTGGAGATTGAGAGGGAACTATGGCTACACCTTC. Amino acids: CAWRLRGNYGYTF.

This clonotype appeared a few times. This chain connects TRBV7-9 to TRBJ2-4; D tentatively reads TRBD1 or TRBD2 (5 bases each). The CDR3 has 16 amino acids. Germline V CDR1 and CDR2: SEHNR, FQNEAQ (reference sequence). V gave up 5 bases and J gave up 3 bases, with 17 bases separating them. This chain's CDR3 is CASSPRAGTGKNIQYF. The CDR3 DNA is TGTGCCAGCAGCCCCAGGGCAGGGACCGGCAAAAACATTCAGTACTTC.

CDR3 nucleotides: TGTGCCAGCGGGACAGGGGGCATGAACACCGGGGAGCTGTTTTTT. Translating it yields CASGTGGMNTGELFF. The chain carries TRBV6-2 or TRBV6-3 and TRBJ2-2; 12 nucleotides agree with TRBD1. Germline lookup yields CDR1 MNHEY and CDR2 SVGEGT. This CDR3 has 15 residues. V dropped 8 bases and J dropped 1; count of bases not matched to a gene: 2.

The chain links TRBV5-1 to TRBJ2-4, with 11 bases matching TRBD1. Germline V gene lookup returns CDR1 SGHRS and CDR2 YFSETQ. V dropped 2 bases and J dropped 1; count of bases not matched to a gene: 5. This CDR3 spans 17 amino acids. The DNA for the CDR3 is TGCGCCAGCAGCTTAGGGACAGGGGGTCTGGCCAAAAACATTCAGTACTTC. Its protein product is CASSLGTGGLAKNIQYF.

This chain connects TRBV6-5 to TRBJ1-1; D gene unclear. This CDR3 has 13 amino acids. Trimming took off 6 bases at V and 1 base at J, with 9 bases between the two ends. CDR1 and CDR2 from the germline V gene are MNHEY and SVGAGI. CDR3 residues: CASRRASNTEAFF. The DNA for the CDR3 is TGTGCCAGCAGGAGGGCTTCGAACACTGAAGCTTTCTTT.

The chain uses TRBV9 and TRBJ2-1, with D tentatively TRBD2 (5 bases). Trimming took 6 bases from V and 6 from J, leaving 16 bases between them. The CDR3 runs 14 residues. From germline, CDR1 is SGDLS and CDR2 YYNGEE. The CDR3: CASTASGLSNEQFF. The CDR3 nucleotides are TGTGCCAGCACCGCGTCAGGACTCTCCAATGAGCAGTTCTTC. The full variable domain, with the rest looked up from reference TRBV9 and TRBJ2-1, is DSGVTQTPKHLITATGQRVTLRCSPRSGDLSVYWYQQSLDQGLQFLIQYYNGEERAKGNILERFSAQQFPDLHSELNLSSLELGDSALYFCASTASGLSNEQFFGPGTRLTVL.

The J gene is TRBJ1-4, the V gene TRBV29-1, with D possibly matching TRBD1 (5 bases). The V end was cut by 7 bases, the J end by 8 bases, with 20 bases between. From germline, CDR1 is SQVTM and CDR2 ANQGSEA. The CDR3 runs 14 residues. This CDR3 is CSAGGTNGGEKLFF. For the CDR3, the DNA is TGCAGCGCCGGTGGAACTAACGGGGGAGAAAAACTGTTTTTT. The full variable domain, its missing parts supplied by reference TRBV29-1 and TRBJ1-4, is SAVISQKPSRDICQRGTSLTIQCQVDSQVTMMFWYRQQPGQSLTLIATANQGSEATYESGFVIDKFPISRPNLTFSTLTVSNMSPEDSSIYLCSAGGTNGGEKLFFGSGTQLSVL.

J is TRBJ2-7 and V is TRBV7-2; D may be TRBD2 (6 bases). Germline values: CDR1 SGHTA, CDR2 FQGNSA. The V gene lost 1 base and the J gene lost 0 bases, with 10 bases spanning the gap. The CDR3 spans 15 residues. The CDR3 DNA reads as TGTGCCAGCAGCTTAGTGGACGGGAGCTCCTACGAGCAGTACTTC. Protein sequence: CASSLVDGSSYEQYF.

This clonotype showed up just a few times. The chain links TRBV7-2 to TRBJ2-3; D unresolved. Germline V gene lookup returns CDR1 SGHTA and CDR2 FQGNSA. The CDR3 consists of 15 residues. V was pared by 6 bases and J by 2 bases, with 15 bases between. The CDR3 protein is CASSYIPSDTDTQYF. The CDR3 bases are TGTGCCAGCAGTTACATTCCCTCCGACACAGATACGCAGTATTTT.